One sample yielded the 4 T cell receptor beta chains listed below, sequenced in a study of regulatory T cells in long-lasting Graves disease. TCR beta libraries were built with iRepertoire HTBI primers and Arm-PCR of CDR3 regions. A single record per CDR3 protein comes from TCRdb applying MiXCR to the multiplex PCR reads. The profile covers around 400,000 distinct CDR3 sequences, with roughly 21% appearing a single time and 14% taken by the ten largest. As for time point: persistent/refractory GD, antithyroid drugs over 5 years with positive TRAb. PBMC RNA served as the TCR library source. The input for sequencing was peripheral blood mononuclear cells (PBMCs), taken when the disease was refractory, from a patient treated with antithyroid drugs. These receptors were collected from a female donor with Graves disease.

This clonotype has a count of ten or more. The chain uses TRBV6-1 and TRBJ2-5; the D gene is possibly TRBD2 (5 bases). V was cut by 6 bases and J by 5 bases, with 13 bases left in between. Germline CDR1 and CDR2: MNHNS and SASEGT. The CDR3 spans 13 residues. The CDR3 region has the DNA TGTGCCAGCAGCCGCGGGTCAAAGGAGACCCAGTACTTC. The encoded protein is CASSRGSKETQYF.

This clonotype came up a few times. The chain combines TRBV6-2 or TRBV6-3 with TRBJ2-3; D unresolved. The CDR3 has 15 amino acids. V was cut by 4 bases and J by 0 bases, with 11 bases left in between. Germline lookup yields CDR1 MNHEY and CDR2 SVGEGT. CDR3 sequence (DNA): TGTGCCAGCAGTTCCCGGTCCCTTAGCACAGATACGCAGTATTTT. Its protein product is CASSSRSLSTDTQYF.

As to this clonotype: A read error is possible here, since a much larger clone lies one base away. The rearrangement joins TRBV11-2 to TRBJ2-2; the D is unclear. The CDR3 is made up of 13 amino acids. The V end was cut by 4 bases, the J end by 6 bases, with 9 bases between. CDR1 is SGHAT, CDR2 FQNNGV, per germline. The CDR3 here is CASSSDGPGELFF. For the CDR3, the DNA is TGTGCCAGCAGCTCGGACGGCCCCGGGGAGCTGTTTTTT.

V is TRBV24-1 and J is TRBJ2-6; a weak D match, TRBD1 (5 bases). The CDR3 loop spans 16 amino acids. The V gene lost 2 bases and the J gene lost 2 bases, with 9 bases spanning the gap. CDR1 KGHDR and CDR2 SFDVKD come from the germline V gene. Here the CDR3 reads CATSDSVRAGANVLTF. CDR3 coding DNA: TGTGCCACCAGTGATTCCGTCAGGGCTGGGGCCAACGTCCTGACTTTC.